These 5 T cell receptor beta chains came from one sample sequenced in a study of spatial heterogeneity in lung cancer. Documented time point: blood at routine non-recurrence follow-up after resection. Sequencing covered unsorted whole RNA taken from tumor, nontumor lung or frozen PBMC. From the 5' RACE reads, TCRdb called clonotypes with MiXCR, one entry per CDR3 protein. The sample carries around 120,000 distinct CDR3 sequences, 9% to 15% recorded once. Here the sequenced sample was PBMCs, taken at follow-up. The source of these receptors is a male donor with early-stage non-small cell lung cancer.

The chain carries TRBV6-5 and TRBJ1-5; TRBD1 is a possible D gene (5 bases). CDR3 length equals 13 residues. Germline V gives CDR1 MNHEY, CDR2 SVGAGI. V lost 6 bases, J lost 5 bases, and 11 bases lay in between. This chain's CDR3 is CASRPGLYQPQHF. CDR3 DNA: TGTGCCAGCAGGCCAGGGTTGTATCAGCCCCAGCATTTT.

The rearrangement joins TRBV12-3 or TRBV12-4 to TRBJ2-1, with no clear D. CDR3 size: 13 residues. V shed 5 bases and J shed 3 bases, with 8 bases lying between them. The CDR3, as DNA: TGTGCCAGCAGTCTGGACGGCTACAATGAGCAGTTCTTC. Protein sequence: CASSLDGYNEQFF.

In its sample, this clonotype was seen many times. The chain recombines TRBV6-5 with TRBJ1-2, with D unclear. V lost 10 bases and J lost 0, with 9 bases in between. Germline V gives CDR1 MNHEY, CDR2 SVGAGI. The length of the CDR3 is 12 residues. CDR3 in DNA: TGTGCCACCAAAAGGGCTAACTATGGCTACACCTTC. It codes for CATKRANYGYTF.

This clonotype was seen a few times. The chain combines TRBV24-1 with TRBJ2-2; TRBD1 matches 9 bases. The CDR3 consists of 15 residues. The germline CDR1 and CDR2 sequences are KGHDR and SFDVKD. V lost 7 bases to trimming and J lost 4 bases; unmatched junction nucleotides: 6. The DNA of the CDR3 is TGTGCCACCAGCCAACAGGGGGCTGGCACCGGGGAGCTGTTTTTT. It specifies CATSQQGAGTGELFF.

This clonotype was seen a handful of times. The chain uses TRBV20-1 and TRBJ2-7; 12 bases match TRBD2. This CDR3 is built from 15 residues. The V and J ends lost 6 bases and 2 bases, in that order; junction bases with no gene match: 8. Germline CDR1 reads DFQATT; CDR2 reads SNEGSKA (reference sequence). This CDR3 reads CSALRLAGEPYEQYF. CDR3 DNA: TGCAGTGCCCTTCGACTAGCGGGGGAGCCCTACGAGCAGTACTTC.